Below, one T cell receptor beta chain is given with its context. Each PCR received spiked synthetic TCR analog templates. Some clones are missing from TCRdb's copy, which holds only in-frame ones; the method was immunoSEQ multiplex PCR. The repertoire holds tens of thousands of clones, 86% seen once, with 24% in the top ten. The record originates from a study of PD-L1 blockade in urothelial cancer. Across the whole study: Atezolizumab, begun by patients around 2014, was given at 1,200 mg intravenously every 3 weeks.

Indicated time point: peripheral blood 6 weeks after treatment start. The junction had 8 bases not matched to a gene; V was cut back by 7 bases and J by 2 bases. From germline, CDR1 is SGHRS and CDR2 YFSETQ. This CDR3 has 14 residues. V usage is TRBV5-1 and J usage is TRBJ2-5; 7 bases fit TRBD1. This TCR came from a man in his 60s with urothelial cancer. Here the sequenced sample was PBMCs, taken around atezolizumab (anti-PD-L1) treatment. CDR3: CASYRPGQQETQYF. The CDR3 nucleotides read TGCGCCAGCTACCGGCCGGGACAGCAAGAGACCCAGTACTTC.